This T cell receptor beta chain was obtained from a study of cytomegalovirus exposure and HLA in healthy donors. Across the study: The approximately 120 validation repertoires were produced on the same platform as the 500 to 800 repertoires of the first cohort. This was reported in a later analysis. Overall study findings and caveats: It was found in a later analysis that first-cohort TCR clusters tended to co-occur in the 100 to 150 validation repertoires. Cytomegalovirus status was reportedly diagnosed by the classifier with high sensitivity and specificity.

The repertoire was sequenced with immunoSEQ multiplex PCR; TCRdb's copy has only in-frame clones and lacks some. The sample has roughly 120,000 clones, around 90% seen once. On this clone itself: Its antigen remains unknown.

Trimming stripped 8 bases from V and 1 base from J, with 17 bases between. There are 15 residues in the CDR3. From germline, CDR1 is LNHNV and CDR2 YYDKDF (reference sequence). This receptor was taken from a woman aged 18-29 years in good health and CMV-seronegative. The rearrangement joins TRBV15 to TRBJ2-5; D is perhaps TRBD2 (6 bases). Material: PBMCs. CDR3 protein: CATGGAGSFQETQYF. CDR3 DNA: TGTGCCACCGGAGGGGCAGGGTCCTTCCAAGAGACCCAGTACTTC.